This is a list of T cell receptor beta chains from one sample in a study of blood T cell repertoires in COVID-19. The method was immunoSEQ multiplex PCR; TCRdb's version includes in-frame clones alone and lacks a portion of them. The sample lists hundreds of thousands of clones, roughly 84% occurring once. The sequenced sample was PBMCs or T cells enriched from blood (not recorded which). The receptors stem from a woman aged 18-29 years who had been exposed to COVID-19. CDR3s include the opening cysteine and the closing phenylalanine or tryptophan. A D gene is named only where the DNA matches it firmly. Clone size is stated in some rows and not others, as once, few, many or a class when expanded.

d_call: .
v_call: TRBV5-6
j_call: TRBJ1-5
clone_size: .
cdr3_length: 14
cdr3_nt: TGTGCCAGCAGCTTCAGGGGCGGGTGGCAGCCCCAGCATTTT
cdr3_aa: CASSFRGGWQPQHF

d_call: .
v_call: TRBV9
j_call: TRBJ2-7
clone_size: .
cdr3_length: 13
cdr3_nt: TGTGCCAGCAGCGTAGAAGGGGACTACGAGCAGTACTTC
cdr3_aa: CASSVEGDYEQYF

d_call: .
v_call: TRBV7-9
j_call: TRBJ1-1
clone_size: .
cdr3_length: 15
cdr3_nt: TGTGCCAGCAGCTTAGGCGTCAGGGGCGGTACTGAAGCTTTCTTT
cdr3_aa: CASSLGVRGGTEAFF

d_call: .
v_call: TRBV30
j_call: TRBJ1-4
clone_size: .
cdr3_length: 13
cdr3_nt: TGTGCCTGGACACAGGGTTTCCATGAAAAACTGTTTTTT
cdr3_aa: CAWTQGFHEKLFF

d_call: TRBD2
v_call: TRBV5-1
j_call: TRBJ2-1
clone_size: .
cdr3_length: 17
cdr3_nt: TGCGCCAGCAGCTTGGGAGTGGCGGGAGTTTCCTACAATGAGCAGTTCTTC
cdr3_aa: CASSLGVAGVSYNEQFF

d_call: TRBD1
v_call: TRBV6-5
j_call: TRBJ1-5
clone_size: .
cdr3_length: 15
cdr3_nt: TGTGCCAGCAGCCTCAGGGGGACTAGCAATCAGCCCCAGCATTTT
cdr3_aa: CASSLRGTSNQPQHF

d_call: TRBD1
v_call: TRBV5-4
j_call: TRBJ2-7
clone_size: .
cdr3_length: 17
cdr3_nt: TGTGCCCGGCTTTTCCGGACAGGGACTCGAAGCTCCTACGAGCAGTACTTC
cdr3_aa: CARLFRTGTRSSYEQYF

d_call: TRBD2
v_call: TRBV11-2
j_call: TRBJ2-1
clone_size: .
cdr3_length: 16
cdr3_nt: TGTGCCAGCAGCTTAGACGGACTAGCGGGAGTAAATGAGCAGTTCTTC
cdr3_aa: CASSLDGLAGVNEQFF

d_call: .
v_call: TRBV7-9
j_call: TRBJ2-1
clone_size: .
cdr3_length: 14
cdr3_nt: TGTGCCAGCAGCTCCGGGACTCATGGACGTGAGCAGTTCTTC
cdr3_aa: CASSSGTHGREQFF

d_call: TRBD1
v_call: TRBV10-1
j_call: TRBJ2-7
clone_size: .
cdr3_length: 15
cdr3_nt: TGCGCCAGCAACGGACAGGCCCCTTATGGAAGCGAGCAGTACTTC
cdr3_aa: CASNGQAPYGSEQYF

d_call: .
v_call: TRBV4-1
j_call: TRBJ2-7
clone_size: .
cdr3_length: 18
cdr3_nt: TGCGCCAGCGGCAATCCCTTGTCTGGCGGGTCGGTCTCCCACGAGCAGTACTTC
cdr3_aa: CASGNPLSGGSVSHEQYF

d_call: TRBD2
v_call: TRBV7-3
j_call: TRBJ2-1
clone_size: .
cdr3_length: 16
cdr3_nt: TGTGCCAGCAGCTACACCGGGACTAGCGGATACAATGAGCAGTTCTTC
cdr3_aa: CASSYTGTSGYNEQFF

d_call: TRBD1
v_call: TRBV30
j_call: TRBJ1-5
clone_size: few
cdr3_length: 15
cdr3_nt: TGTGCCTGGAGCCCCTTCGGACAGGGGGATCAGCCCCAGCATTTT
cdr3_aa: CAWSPFGQGDQPQHF

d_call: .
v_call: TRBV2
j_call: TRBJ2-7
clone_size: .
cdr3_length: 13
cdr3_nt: TGTGCCAGCAGCAAACAGAACGCCTACGAGCAGTACTTC
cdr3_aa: CASSKQNAYEQYF

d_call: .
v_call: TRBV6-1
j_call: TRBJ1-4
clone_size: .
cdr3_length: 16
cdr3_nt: TGTGCCAGCAGTGAAAATGCGGGGGCCACTAATGAAAAACTGTTTTTT
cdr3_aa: CASSENAGATNEKLFF

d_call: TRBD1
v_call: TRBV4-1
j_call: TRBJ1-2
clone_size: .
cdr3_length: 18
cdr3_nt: TGCGCCAGCAGCCATCTCCCGGGACAGGGCGCCGCTAACTATGGCTACACCTTC
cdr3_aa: CASSHLPGQGAANYGYTF

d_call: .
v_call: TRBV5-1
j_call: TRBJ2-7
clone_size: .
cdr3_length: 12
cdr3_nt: TGCGCCAGCAGCTTGGTAGCATCCGAGCAGTACTTC
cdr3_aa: CASSLVASEQYF

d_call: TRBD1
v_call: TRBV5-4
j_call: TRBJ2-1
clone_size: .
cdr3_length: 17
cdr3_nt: TGTGCCAGCAGCGCCACACCGGGACAGGGGTTCTACAATGAGCAGTTCTTC
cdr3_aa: CASSATPGQGFYNEQFF

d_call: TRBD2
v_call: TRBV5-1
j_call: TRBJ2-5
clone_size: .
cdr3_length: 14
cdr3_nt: TGCGCCAGCAGCATACTAGCGGGAAGTGAGACCCAGTACTTC
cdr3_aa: CASSILAGSETQYF

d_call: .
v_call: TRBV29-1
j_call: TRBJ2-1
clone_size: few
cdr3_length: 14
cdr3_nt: TGCAGCGTTGCGACCGGGATCTCCTACAATGAGCAGTTCTTC
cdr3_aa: CSVATGISYNEQFF

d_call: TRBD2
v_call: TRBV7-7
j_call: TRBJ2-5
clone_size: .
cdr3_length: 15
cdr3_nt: TGTGCTAGCAGCTTTGGGGCGGGGGAAGGAGAGACCCAGTACTTC
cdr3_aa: CASSFGAGEGETQYF

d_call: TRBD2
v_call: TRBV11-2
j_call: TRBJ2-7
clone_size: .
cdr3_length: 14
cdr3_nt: TGTGCCAGCAGACTAGCGGGAGCCCGCTACGAGCAGTACTTC
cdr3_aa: CASRLAGARYEQYF

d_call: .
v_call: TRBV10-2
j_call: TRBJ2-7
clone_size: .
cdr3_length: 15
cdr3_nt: TGCGCCAGCAGTGCCTCCAGCGGCGGGTCCTACGAGCAGTACTTC
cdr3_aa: CASSASSGGSYEQYF

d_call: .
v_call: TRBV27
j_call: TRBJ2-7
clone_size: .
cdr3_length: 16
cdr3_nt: TGTGCCAGCAGTATAAGCGGCCCCGTTCCCCACTACGAGCAGTACTTC
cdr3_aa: CASSISGPVPHYEQYF

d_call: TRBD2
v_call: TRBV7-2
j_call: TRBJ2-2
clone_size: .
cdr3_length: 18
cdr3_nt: TGTGCCAGCAGCCCCAAGACTAGCGGGAGGGCCTCGGCCGGGGAGCTGTTTTTT
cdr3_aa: CASSPKTSGRASAGELFF

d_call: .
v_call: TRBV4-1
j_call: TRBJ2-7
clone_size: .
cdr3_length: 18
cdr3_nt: TGCGCCAGCAGCCAAGATCAGTTAGGGTCGGGACTCCTTGCCGAGCAGTACTTC
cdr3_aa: CASSQDQLGSGLLAEQYF

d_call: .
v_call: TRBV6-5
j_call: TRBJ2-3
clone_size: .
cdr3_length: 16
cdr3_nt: TGTGCCAGCAGTTACCGGGACTGGGAGGAGGTAGATACGCAGTATTTT
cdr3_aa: CASSYRDWEEVDTQYF

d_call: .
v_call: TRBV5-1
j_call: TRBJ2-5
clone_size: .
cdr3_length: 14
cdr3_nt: TGCGCCAGCAGCTTGAACACGCTCCAAGAGACCCAGTACTTC
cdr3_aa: CASSLNTLQETQYF

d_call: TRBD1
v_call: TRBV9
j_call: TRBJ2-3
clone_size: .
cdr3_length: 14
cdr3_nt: TGTGCCAGCAGCGTAGGGACAGGGGTGGGAACGCAGTATTTT
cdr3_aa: CASSVGTGVGTQYF

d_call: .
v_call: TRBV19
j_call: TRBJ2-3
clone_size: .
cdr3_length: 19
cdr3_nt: TGTGCCAGTAGTATTTCCGTGGTCCTCGGCGGGCCCATCACAGATACGCAGTATTTT
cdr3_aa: CASSISVVLGGPITDTQYF

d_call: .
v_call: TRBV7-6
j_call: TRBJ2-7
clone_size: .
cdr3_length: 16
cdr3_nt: TGTGCCAGCAGCTTAGTTGCCGGGAACCACTCCTACGAGCAGTACTTC
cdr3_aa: CASSLVAGNHSYEQYF

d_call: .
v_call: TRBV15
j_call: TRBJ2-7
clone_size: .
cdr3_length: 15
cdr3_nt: TGTGCCACCAGCAGAGTAGGGGGGGCCGTCGACGAGCAGTACTTC
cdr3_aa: CATSRVGGAVDEQYF

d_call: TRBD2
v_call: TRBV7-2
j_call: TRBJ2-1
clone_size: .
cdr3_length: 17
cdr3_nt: TGTGCCAGCTACCTCCTAGCGGGGGGGTTCGTAGAGGGTGAGCAGTTCTTC
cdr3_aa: CASYLLAGGFVEGEQFF

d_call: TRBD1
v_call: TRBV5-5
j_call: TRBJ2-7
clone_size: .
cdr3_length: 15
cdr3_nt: TGTGCCAGCAGCCCCGATGGACAGGGATCCTACGAGCAGTACTTC
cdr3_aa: CASSPDGQGSYEQYF

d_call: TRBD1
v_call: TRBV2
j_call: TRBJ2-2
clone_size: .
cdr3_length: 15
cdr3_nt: TGTGCCAGCAGTGGGGACAGGGGCGACACCGGGGAGCTGTTTTTT
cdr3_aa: CASSGDRGDTGELFF

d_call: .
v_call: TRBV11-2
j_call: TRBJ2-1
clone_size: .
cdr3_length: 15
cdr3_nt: TGTGCCAGCAGCTTAGCAGGGTCCCCCTACAATGAGCAGTTCTTC
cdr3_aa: CASSLAGSPYNEQFF

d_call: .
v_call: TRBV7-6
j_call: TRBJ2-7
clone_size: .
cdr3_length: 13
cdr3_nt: TGTGCCAGCACCCCTATTTGGGGGGACGAGCAGTACTTC
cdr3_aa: CASTPIWGDEQYF

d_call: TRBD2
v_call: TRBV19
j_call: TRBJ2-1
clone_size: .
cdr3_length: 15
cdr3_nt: TGTGCCAGTAGTATGCAAGCGGGAGAGGGAAATGAGCAGTTCTTC
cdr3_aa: CASSMQAGEGNEQFF

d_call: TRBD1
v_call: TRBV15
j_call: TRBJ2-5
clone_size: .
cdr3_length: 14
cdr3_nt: TGTGCCACCAGCAGACGGACAGGGGAAGAGACCCAGTACTTC
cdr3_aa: CATSRRTGEETQYF

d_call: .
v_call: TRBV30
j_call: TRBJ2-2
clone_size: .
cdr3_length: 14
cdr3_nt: TGTGCCTGGAGTGTACAAATCACCACCGGGGAGCTGTTTTTT
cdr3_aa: CAWSVQITTGELFF